Given below is one TCR beta chain in context. Its antigen is unknown. These data are taken from a study of T cell repertoires in cytomegalovirus infection. Study information: Selection of CMV epitopes for the study included recently identified HLA-C-restricted and well-studied HLA-B-restricted ones. It can be stated that public TCR beta signatures indicated CMV infection as well as a matching HLA type.

Findings and limits, study-wide: Cumulative public TCR beta family frequency identified CMV carriers with the relevant HLA. There were HLA-C-restricted CMV-specific TCR beta clonotypes dominating the ex vivo response.

TCRdb recomputed calls from the reads with MiXCR, one row per CDR3 protein. The sample has around 39,000 distinct CDR3 sequences, approximately 52% seen once. V lost 0 bases and J 9 bases, leaving 9 bases between the germline ends. Germline V gene lookup returns CDR1 MNHEY and CDR2 SMNVEV (reference sequence). The CDR3 sequence is 14 residues long. The TCR originated in a human donor in good health (CMV status not recorded). Some clones in this sample may be carry-over from other donors' samples. The chain couples TRBV27 to TRBJ2-6; TRBD2 is a possible D gene (6 bases). The material sequenced was CD8+ T cells from cultured PBMCs, taken from culture after CMV antigen stimulation. For the CDR3, the DNA is TGTGCCAGCAGTTTATCCTGGGAGGACAACGTCCTGACTTTC. Encoded protein: CASSLSWEDNVLTF. The full variable domain, in which reference TRBV27 and TRBJ2-6 provide the parts outside the CDR3, is EAQVTQNPRYLITVTGKKLTVTCSQNMNHEYMSWYRQDPGLGLRQIYYSMNVEVTDKGDVPEGYKVSRKEKRNFPLILESPSPNQTSLYFCASSLSWEDNVLTFGAGSRLTVL.